These T cell receptor beta chains were read from a single sample in a study of T cell responses to AZD1222 COVID-19 vaccine. Profiling relied on immunoSEQ multiplex PCR, and the TCRdb table lists in-frame clones only, not all of them. The sample yields 150,000 or so clones, 88% seen once. Sample: peripheral blood, taken on day 0 of AZD1222 vaccination. The receptor set was obtained from an adult in good health. Both conserved end residues are part of each CDR3. D genes are given only for firm matches. Expanded clones get a size class; other rows say once, few or many, or leave the size out.

>TRBV6-5|TRBJ1-3|NA|NA
CASSSGDPGNTIYF
TGTGCCAGCAGTTCGGGGGATCCGGGAAACACCATATATTTT
>TRBV6-5|TRBJ1-1|NA|NA
CASSYRGPEAFF
TGTGCCAGCAGTTACAGGGGACCTGAAGCTTTCTTT
>TRBV2|TRBJ1-5|NA|NA
CASSLSGSGNQPQHF
TGTGCCAGCAGCCTCTCCGGATCTGGCAATCAGCCCCAGCATTTT
>TRBV25-1|TRBJ1-2|NA|NA
CASGEEPNYGYTF
TGTGCCAGCGGGGAAGAACCTAACTATGGCTACACCTTC
>TRBV3-1/TRBV3-2|TRBJ2-7|NA|NA
CASSQDPGGFEEQYF
TGTGCCAGCAGCCAAGACCCTGGCGGGTTCGAGGAGCAGTACTTC
>TRBV27|TRBJ1-6|NA|NA
CASSLTGTDSPLHF
TGTGCCAGCAGCCTAACAGGGACGGATTCACCCCTCCACTTT
>TRBV7-2|TRBJ2-2|NA|TRBD2
CASSLEPSGGLNTGELFF
TGTGCCAGCAGCTTAGAACCTAGCGGGGGCCTGAACACCGGGGAGCTGTTTTTT
>TRBV3-1/TRBV3-2|TRBJ2-7|NA|NA
CASSQAPSGIRSYEQYF
TGTGCCAGCAGCCAAGCCCCCTCGGGGATCCGGTCCTACGAGCAGTACTTC
>TRBV7-2|TRBJ2-1|NA|NA
CASRRSVNEQFF
TGTGCCAGCAGGCGTAGCGTCAATGAGCAGTTCTTC
>TRBV7-2|TRBJ1-1|once|NA
CASSLAAAGTEAFF
TGTGCCAGCAGCTTAGCGGCGGCTGGGACTGAAGCTTTCTTT
>TRBV9|TRBJ1-3|NA|NA
CASSVEGGFGNTIYF
TGTGCCAGCAGCGTAGAGGGGGGCTTTGGAAACACCATATATTTT
>TRBV10-3|TRBJ1-3|NA|NA
CAISRQPGSGNTIYF
TGTGCCATCAGTAGACAGCCAGGGTCTGGAAACACCATATATTTT
>TRBV7-9|TRBJ2-7|NA|TRBD1
CASSRDSFPYEQYF
TGTGCCAGCAGCCGGGACAGCTTTCCCTACGAGCAGTACTTC
>TRBV6-5|TRBJ2-3|NA|TRBD1
CASSKDRGADTQYF
TGTGCCAGCAGTAAGGACAGGGGCGCAGATACGCAGTATTTT
>TRBV28|TRBJ2-5|NA|NA
CASSLGGGRETQYF
TGTGCCAGCAGTTTAGGGGGTGGGAGAGAGACCCAGTACTTC
>TRBV5-5|TRBJ1-2|NA|NA
CASSSYMTDLYGYTF
TGTGCCAGCAGCTCATACATGACAGACCTCTATGGCTACACCTTC
>TRBV7-8|TRBJ1-1|NA|NA
CASSLAPGNTEAFF
TGTGCCAGCAGCTTAGCTCCTGGGAACACTGAAGCTTTCTTT
>TRBV10-3|TRBJ1-5|few|NA
CAIMRAGNQPQHF
TGTGCCATCATGCGGGCGGGGAATCAGCCCCAGCATTTT
>TRBV6-1|TRBJ2-2|NA|NA
CASSEMEIPGELFF
TGTGCCAGCAGTGAAATGGAGATTCCCGGGGAGCTGTTTTTT
>TRBV12-3/TRBV12-4|TRBJ2-3|once|NA
CASSPSNTQYF
TGTGCCAGCAGTCCCTCAAATACGCAGTATTTT
>TRBV4-3|TRBJ2-5|NA|NA
CASSQDHLGSGTQYF
TGCGCCAGCAGCCAAGATCATCTCGGCTCGGGGACCCAGTACTTC
>TRBV21-1|TRBJ2-7|NA|NA
CASSKGSSGASYEQYF
TGTGCCAGCAGCAAAGGGAGCTCAGGAGCCTCCTACGAGCAGTACTTC
>TRBV12-3/TRBV12-4|TRBJ2-7|NA|NA
CASSLGTPYEQYF
TGTGCCAGCAGTTTGGGGACACCCTACGAGCAGTACTTC
>TRBV6-6|TRBJ1-4|NA|NA
CASSYSSRQVDEKLFF
TGTGCCAGCAGTTACTCGAGTCGGCAGGTGGATGAAAAACTGTTTTTT
>TRBV21-1|TRBJ2-4|NA|NA
CASSKALSPPGAKNIQYF
TGTGCCAGCAGCAAAGCGCTTAGTCCACCGGGGGCCAAAAACATTCAGTACTTC
>TRBV12-5|TRBJ1-1|NA|TRBD1
CASAHGAGGYTEAFF
TGTGCTAGTGCCCACGGGGCAGGGGGCTACACTGAAGCTTTCTTT
>TRBV6-1|TRBJ2-2|NA|NA
CASSEEGGGELFF
TGTGCCAGCAGTGAAGAGGGGGGAGGGGAGCTGTTTTTT
>TRBV28|TRBJ1-2|NA|NA
CASSLVGNGYTF
TGTGCCAGCAGTCTCGTGGGTAATGGCTACACCTTC